Given below is one TCR beta chain in context. A read error is possible here, since a much larger clone lies one base away. These data originate in a study of blood T cells in healthy people across ages. Study as a whole: Using template switching, researchers captured about one barcoded beta molecule for each two T cells.

CDR1 is SGHNT and CDR2 is YENEEA in the germline V gene. The CDR3 sequence is 12 residues long. The V and J ends lost 0 bases and 11 bases respectively, with 10 bases between them. The second PCR ran roughly 7 to 11 cycles with a sample-barcoded 5' primer and J-beta primers. Template switching added a 12-random-nucleotide identifier to every cDNA molecule. From the 5' RACE reads, TCRdb called clonotypes with MiXCR, one entry per CDR3 protein. Counted here are 700,000 to 950,000 distinct CDR3 sequences, nearly 60% occurring once; the ten biggest clones make up roughly 22%. The V gene is TRBV11-3, the J gene TRBJ2-5; D gene uncertain. Sequenced material: blood. The TCR comes from a man younger than 45 in good health. CDR3 region: CASSLDQDEQYF. The CDR3 DNA sequence: TGTGCCAGCAGCTTAGATCAGGATGAGCAGTACTTC.